A selection of T cell receptor beta chains follows, all from one sample in a study of spatial heterogeneity in lung cancer. TCRdb recomputed calls from the 5' RACE reads with MiXCR, one row per CDR3 protein. The sample carries under 40,000 distinct CDR3 sequences, around 5.2% recorded once. The source material was PBMCs, sampled at surgery. All receptors come from a female donor with early-stage non-small cell lung cancer. The CDR3 runs from the conserved cysteine through the conserved F or W. Each record gives: clone size, J gene, D gene, V gene, CDR3 DNA, CDR3 protein. D genes are given only for firm matches. Clone size, where shown, is once, few, many, or a class for clones that have expanded.

few,TRBJ2-2,-,TRBV10-3,TGTGCCATCCACCAGACCGACACCGGGGAGCTGTTTTTT,CAIHQTDTGELFF
-,TRBJ1-6,-,TRBV5-1,TGCGCCAGCAGCTTGGATCCAGGGAGGTTGAATTCACCCCTCCACTTT,CASSLDPGRLNSPLHF
few,TRBJ1-1,-,TRBV4-2,TGTGCCAGCAGCCAGGATGACAGAGGAGCTTTCTTT,CASSQDDRGAFF
few,TRBJ2-2,-,TRBV6-5,TGTGCCAGCATCTCGGGGGGGGAGCTGTTTTTT,CASISGGELFF
many,TRBJ2-5,TRBD2,TRBV14,TGTGCCAGCAGCCAGCGGAAGGGAGCGGGGGGCCGAACGGAGACCCAGTACTTC,CASSQRKGAGGRTETQYF
few,TRBJ1-4,-,TRBV12-2,TGTGCAAGTCGCTCCAGGGTTGTCGGTGAAAAACTGTTTTTT,CASRSRVVGEKLFF
many,TRBJ2-5,-,TRBV12-3/TRBV12-4,TGTGCCAGCAGCCGAGAGGAGACCCAGTACTTC,CASSREETQYF
-,TRBJ2-3,-,TRBV5-1,TGCGCCAGCAGCTTGTTTGGGCCAGGGAGTGGAGATACGCAGTATTTT,CASSLFGPGSGDTQYF
many,TRBJ2-3,TRBD2,TRBV27,TGTGCCAGCAGTCGCGGACTAGCGGGGGATACGCAGTATTTT,CASSRGLAGDTQYF
many,TRBJ2-3,-,TRBV9,TGTGCCAGCAGCGTAGGGGTCGCGAGCACAGATACGCAGTATTTT,CASSVGVASTDTQYF
many,TRBJ1-3,TRBD1,TRBV18,TGTGCCAGCTCGGCCGGGACAGTAGGCACTGGAAACACCATATATTTT,CASSAGTVGTGNTIYF
many,TRBJ2-3,-,TRBV28,TGTGCCAGCAGTTTTCTAGCTGGTACAGATACGCAGTATTTT,CASSFLAGTDTQYF
-,TRBJ2-5,TRBD1,TRBV20-1,TGCAGTGCTCACCCCAGGACAGGGGGCCAAGAGACCCAGTACTTC,CSAHPRTGGQETQYF
-,TRBJ2-3,TRBD2,TRBV5-4,TGTGCCAGCAGCTACCGACTAGCGGTTAGCACAGATACGCAGTATTTT,CASSYRLAVSTDTQYF
many,TRBJ2-5,-,TRBV9,TGTGCCAGCAGCCTCCAACCTAGTGAACAAGAGACCCAGTACTTC,CASSLQPSEQETQYF
few,TRBJ1-5,-,TRBV6-5,TGTGCCAGCAGGCCCTCCGGTTGGGGAGGGAATCAGCCCCAGCATTTT,CASRPSGWGGNQPQHF
many,TRBJ2-7,TRBD2,TRBV7-9,TGTGCCAGCAGCTCAAACCGCCGGGGGATAGCGGGGAACCCGGGCGAGCAGTACTTC,CASSSNRRGIAGNPGEQYF
many,TRBJ2-5,-,TRBV10-3,TGTGCCACCTATTCCGGGGAGGGGGACGGGGAGACCCAGTACTTC,CATYSGEGDGETQYF
many,TRBJ2-6,-,TRBV13,TGTGCCAGCAGCTTGGGGCAGTTCTCTGGGGCCAACGTCCTGACTTTC,CASSLGQFSGANVLTF
many,TRBJ2-5,TRBD2,TRBV20-1,TGCAGTGCTCAGCCCCCGGGACTACAAGAGACCCAGTACTTC,CSAQPPGLQETQYF
many,TRBJ2-7,-,TRBV5-1,TGCGCCAGTAACGGGGGACTCCAGAACTCCTACGAGCAGTACTTC,CASNGGLQNSYEQYF
many,TRBJ1-3,TRBD1,TRBV11-2,TGTGCCAGCAGCTTAATACAGGGGGCCGGAAACACCATATATTTT,CASSLIQGAGNTIYF
-,TRBJ1-4,-,TRBV15,TGTGCCACCAGCAGAGACCAGGGGAGGGGGAATGAAAAACTGTTTTTT,CATSRDQGRGNEKLFF